Below, 21 T cell receptor beta chains from the same sample are listed, as sequenced in a study of blood T cell repertoires in COVID-19. TCRdb's copy holds only in-frame clones and misses some; the assay was immunoSEQ multiplex PCR. Among around 100,000 clones listed, roughly nine tenths were seen once. The material sequenced was peripheral blood. The receptors originated from a woman aged 80 or over in a cohort sampled during active COVID-19.

This chain links TRBV7-2 with TRBJ2-2, with a possible D match to TRBD2 (6 bases). The CDR3 totals 14 residues. CDR1 and CDR2 from the germline V gene are SGHTA and FQGNSA. Trimming stripped 8 bases from V and 2 bases from J, with 12 bases between. In DNA form, the CDR3 reads TGTGCCAGCGGGGGGAAAGCCAACACCGGGGAGCTGTTTTTT. This encodes CASGGKANTGELFF.

The gene calls are TRBV23-1 and TRBJ2-3; tentative D call: TRBD1 (6 bases). TRBV23-1 is an ORF; its function is uncertain. This CDR3 has 16 residues. Deletions cut 3 bases from V and 5 bases from J, with 18 bases between. The CDR3, as DNA: TGCGCCAGCAGTCATCTTTTGGACAGAGGACTAGATACGCAGTATTTT. Amino acid sequence: CASSHLLDRGLDTQYF.

This clone was seen once. V and J are TRBV7-2 and TRBJ2-3; D is ambiguous. This CDR3 contains 12 residues. V was shortened by 3 bases and J by 3 bases, with 4 bases between the two germline ends. Germline assignment: CDR1 SGHTA and CDR2 FQGNSA. This CDR3 is CASSLLTDTQYF. CDR3 in DNA: TGTGCCAGCAGCTTGTTAACAGATACGCAGTATTTT.

The sample holds a few counts of this clone. The chain carries TRBV3-1 (or the pseudogene TRBV3-2) and TRBJ1-1, with D unclear. Germline loops: CDR1 LGHDT, CDR2 YNNKEL (reference sequence). V lost 4 bases to trimming and J lost 2 bases, with 14 bases between them. The CDR3 has 15 amino acids. CDR3 bases: TGTGCCAGCAGCCCCTTTGGGAGGGTAAACACTGAAGCTTTCTTT. Protein product: CASSPFGRVNTEAFF.

This rearrangement joins TRBV19 to TRBJ2-6; TRBD2 is a possible D gene (5 bases). Trimming shortened V by 5 bases and J by 4 bases, and 24 bases separated the two germline ends. Looked up from germline, CDR1 is LNHDA and CDR2 is SQIVND (reference sequence). The CDR3 has 19 residues. DNA of the CDR3: TGTGCCAGTAGTCCATCACCTCCGCGGGTTCTTGCCGGGGCCAACGTCCTGACTTTC. Residues: CASSPSPPRVLAGANVLTF.

This clone has just a few counts. The rearrangement uses TRBV6-5 and TRBJ2-3; TRBD1 is a possible D gene (5 bases). The CDR3 runs to 13 residues. Germline CDR1 and CDR2: MNHEY and SVGAGI. The V end lost 6 bases, the J end lost 5 bases, and 12 bases lay between the germline ends. CDR3 bases: TGTGCCAGCAGAAAGGGTCAGGGAGATACGCAGTATTTT. It translates to CASRKGQGDTQYF.

The V and J genes are TRBV15 and TRBJ2-1, with TRBD1 matching 8 bases. The CDR3 has 15 residues. J was trimmed by 4 bases and V by 4 bases; bases with no gene match: 6. Germline CDR1 is LNHNV and CDR2 is YYDKDF (reference sequence). CDR3: CATSTGQGLYNEQFF. In DNA form, the CDR3 reads TGTGCCACCAGCACCGGACAGGGTCTATACAATGAGCAGTTCTTC.

This rearrangement joins TRBV2 to TRBJ2-5; no definite D call. Trimming took 7 bases from V and 3 from J, leaving 6 bases between them. The CDR3 runs to 11 residues. The germline V gene encodes CDR1 SNHLY and CDR2 FYNNEI. CDR3 DNA: TGTGCCAGCACGTCTAAAGAGACCCAGTACTTC. This codes for CASTSKETQYF.

V and J are TRBV9 and TRBJ2-2; TRBD1 is a possible D gene (6 bases). V was trimmed by 1 base and J by 3 bases, leaving 7 bases between them. CDR3 length: 14 amino acids. Germline V gene lookup returns CDR1 SGDLS and CDR2 YYNGEE. The CDR3 loop reads CASSVRQDTGELFF. The CDR3 coding sequence is TGTGCCAGCAGCGTAAGACAGGACACCGGGGAGCTGTTTTTT.

The chain combines TRBV25-1 with TRBJ1-2; TRBD1 aligns across 8 bases. Losses at the gene ends were 2 bases for V and 7 bases for J; bases not matched to a gene: 6. This CDR3 has 14 residues. CDR1 and CDR2 (germline): MGHDK, SYGVNS. CDR3 coding DNA: TGTGCCAGCAGTGAAACAGGACAGGGCTTTGGCTACACCTTC. Protein sequence: CASSETGQGFGYTF.

J is TRBJ2-1 and V is TRBV5-1, with D possibly TRBD1 on 5 matching bases. The ends were cut back, 5 bases at V and 2 bases at J, with 8 bases in the middle. The CDR3 runs 13 residues. Germline lookup yields CDR1 SGHRS and CDR2 YFSETQ. The CDR3 DNA is TGCGCCAGCAGGGACACCACCTACAATGAGCAGTTCTTC. This encodes CASRDTTYNEQFF.

V and J are TRBV7-3 and TRBJ2-1, with 14 nucleotides matching TRBD2. The germline V gene has CDR1 SGHTA and CDR2 FQGTGA. V shed 2 bases and J 7 bases; nucleotides not matched to a gene: 4. The CDR3 is 16 amino acids. As DNA, the CDR3 is TGTGCCAGCAGCTTAGGGACTAGCGGGGGTAGGAATGAGCAGTTCTTC. Its protein product is CASSLGTSGGRNEQFF.

The chain combines TRBV9 with TRBJ2-1; 12 bases line up with TRBD2. V was pared by 5 bases and J by 8 bases, with 8 bases of the junction left unmatched. CDR1 is SGDLS, CDR2 YYNGEE, per germline. The CDR3 is 15 amino acids. In DNA, the CDR3 is TGTGCCAGCAGAGACGAACTAGCGGGAGGTCATGAGCAGTTCTTC. It yields the protein CASRDELAGGHEQFF.

This sequence joins TRBV7-9 and TRBJ2-2, with D possibly matching TRBD1 (6 bases). CDR1 SEHNR and CDR2 FQNEAQ come from the germline V gene (reference sequence). V lost 3 bases and J lost 7, with 21 bases in between. The CDR3 is 17 residues long. CDR3: CASSFIGSQGAGGELFF. The CDR3 DNA reads TGTGCCAGCAGCTTTATCGGATCACAGGGCGCGGGCGGGGAGCTGTTTTTT. The variable domain in full, with the rest retrieved from reference TRBV7-9 and TRBJ2-2, is DTGVSQNPRHKITKRGQNVTFRCDPISEHNRLYWYRQTLGQGPEFLTYFQNEAQLEKSRLLSDRFSAERPKGSFSTLEIQRTEQGDSAMYLCASSFIGSQGAGGELFFGEGSRLTVL.

V is TRBV9 and J is TRBJ2-3, with TRBD1 matching 7 bases. The length of the CDR3 is 16 residues. The junction had 6 bases not matched to a gene; V was cut back by 0 bases and J by 2 bases. Per the germline V gene, CDR1 is SGDLS and CDR2 is YYNGEE. The CDR3 reads CASSVVPGGPTDTQYF. The CDR3 nucleotides read TGTGCCAGCAGCGTAGTCCCAGGGGGTCCCACAGATACGCAGTATTTT.

The V and J genes are TRBV7-2 and TRBJ1-4; 7 bases are a match to TRBD1. The CDR3 totals 15 residues. The V gene end was trimmed by 0 bases and the J gene end by 5 bases; junction bases not matched to a gene: 3. Germline CDR1 reads SGHTA; CDR2 reads FQGNSA. The CDR3 region has the DNA TGTGCCAGCAGCTTAGCCGCAGGGGGAAATGAAAAACTGTTTTTT. This sequence encodes CASSLAAGGNEKLFF.

The count of this clone is one. The CDR3 sequence is CASSSYNEQFF. DNA of the CDR3: TGTGCCAGCAGTTCTTACAATGAGCAGTTCTTC. The rearrangement links TRBV12-3 or TRBV12-4 to TRBJ2-1; D call uncertain. V lost 4 bases, J lost 4 bases, and 2 bases lay in between. This CDR3 has 11 residues.

The chain joins TRBV2 to TRBJ2-3, with D perhaps TRBD2 (5 bases). Germline CDR1 reads SNHLY; CDR2 reads FYNNEI. This CDR3 is built from 15 residues. Trimming cost V 9 bases and J 3 bases, with 19 bases left between them. CDR3 sequence (DNA): TGTGCCAGTACTAGTTTTGCCCCTCGAACAGATACGCAGTATTTT. This sequence encodes CASTSFAPRTDTQYF.

As regards this clone: Different DNA sequences within this sample yield the same CDR3. This sequence joins TRBV19 and TRBJ1-3; unclear D gene. The CDR3 loop spans 13 amino acids. Per germline, CDR1 LNHDA and CDR2 SQIVND (reference sequence). The V and J ends lost 7 bases and 2 bases respectively, with 9 bases between them. CDR3 region: CASTRGPGNTIYF. The DNA of the CDR3 is TGTGCCAGTACCCGCGGCCCTGGAAACACCATATATTTT.

V and J are TRBV27 and TRBJ2-5, with a weak D call TRBD1 (6 bases). Trimming removed 3 bases from V and 2 bases from J, with 10 bases in between. The CDR3 is 14 amino acids. Germline CDR1 reads MNHEY; CDR2 reads SMNVEV (reference sequence). CDR3 in DNA: TGTGCCAGCAGTTTCGGGGACACTCAAGAGACCCAGTACTTC. It encodes CASSFGDTQETQYF.

The chain links TRBV30 to TRBJ2-7, with a weak D call TRBD1 (6 bases). Germline CDR1 GTSNPN, CDR2 SVGIG (reference sequence). V was clipped by 5 bases and J by 1 base, with 18 bases between them. This CDR3 has 15 amino acids. Here the CDR3 reads CAWEAPKDSSYEQYF. CDR3 bases: TGTGCCTGGGAAGCCCCAAAGGACAGTTCCTACGAGCAGTACTTC.